Included here is one T cell receptor beta chain sequence, with context. This entry belongs to a study of CD8 T cells in Susac syndrome. The length of the CDR3 is 16 residues. Trimming pared 6 bases from V and 5 bases from J, leaving 22 bases between. CDR1 and CDR2 from the germline V gene are LGHDT and YNNKEL (reference sequence). cDNA came from approximately 0.5 to 1 ug RNA primed by random hexamers. Each CDR3 protein gets one entry after TCRdb re-called the immunoSEQ multiplex PCR reads with MiXCR. Among approximately 87,000 distinct CDR3 sequences listed, around 96% were seen once. Sequences were obtained from CD8+ T cells from PBMCs. The source is a human donor with Susac syndrome. The chain couples TRBV3-1 to TRBJ1-2; tentative D call: TRBD1 (5 bases). The DNA for the CDR3 is TGTGCCAGCAGAAGAGACCGGGACGGAGAAGGTTATGGCTACACCTTC. Protein: CASRRDRDGEGYGYTF.